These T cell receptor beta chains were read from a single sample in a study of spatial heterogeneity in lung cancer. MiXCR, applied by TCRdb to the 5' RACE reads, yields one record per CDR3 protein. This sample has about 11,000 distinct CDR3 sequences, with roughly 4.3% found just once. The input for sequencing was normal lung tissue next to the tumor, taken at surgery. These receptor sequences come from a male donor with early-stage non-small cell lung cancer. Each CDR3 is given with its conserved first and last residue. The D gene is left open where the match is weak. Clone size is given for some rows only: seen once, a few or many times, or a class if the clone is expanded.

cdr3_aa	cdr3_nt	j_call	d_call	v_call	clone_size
CSARDERSSGGALETQYF	TGCAGTGCTAGAGATGAGCGGTCTAGCGGGGGGGCCCTAGAGACCCAGTACTTC	TRBJ2-5	TRBD2	TRBV20-1	many
CASSPYRGGNTIYF	TGTGCCAGCAGCCCGTACAGGGGAGGAAACACCATATATTTT	TRBJ1-3	TRBD1	TRBV3-1	NA
CASTQTGFSYEQYF	TGTGCCAGCACCCAGACGGGGTTTTCCTACGAGCAGTACTTC	TRBJ2-7	NA	TRBV5-5	medium-sized
CSAGGTSKSYNEQFF	TGCAGCGCCGGAGGGACCTCGAAGAGCTACAATGAGCAGTTCTTC	TRBJ2-1	NA	TRBV29-1	many
CSVSPGVSGTGELFF	TGCAGCGTTTCCCCAGGGGTTAGCGGCACCGGGGAGCTGTTTTTT	TRBJ2-2	NA	TRBV29-1	many
CASSLALGRETQYF	TGCGCCAGCAGCTTGGCGTTAGGGCGGGAGACCCAGTACTTC	TRBJ2-5	NA	TRBV5-1	NA
CASSYSQTGGEYYEQYF	TGTGCCAGCAGTTACAGTCAGACCGGGGGCGAGTACTACGAGCAGTACTTC	TRBJ2-7	NA	TRBV6-2/TRBV6-3	medium-sized
CASRPHSLTEAFF	TGTGCCAGCAGACCTCATAGCCTCACTGAAGCTTTCTTT	TRBJ1-1	NA	TRBV6-6	many
CASSYSLVTGITEAFF	TGTGCCAGCAGTTACTCCCTAGTGACAGGGATCACTGAAGCTTTCTTT	TRBJ1-1	TRBD1	TRBV6-2/TRBV6-3	medium-sized
CASSSLPGTSGNYEQYF	TGTGCCAGCAGTTCCCTCCCTGGGACTAGCGGGAACTACGAGCAGTACTTC	TRBJ2-7	TRBD2	TRBV28	medium-sized
CASSLGHRDRDNEQFF	TGCGCCAGCAGCTTGGGCCACCGGGACAGGGACAATGAGCAGTTCTTC	TRBJ2-1	TRBD1	TRBV5-1	many
CASSLADSSSYEQYF	TGCGCCAGCAGCTTGGCGGACTCAAGCTCCTACGAGCAGTACTTC	TRBJ2-7	NA	TRBV5-1	many
CASKREGRPDEQFF	TGTGCCAGCAAGCGGGAGGGCCGTCCCGATGAGCAGTTCTTC	TRBJ2-1	TRBD2	TRBV7-8	many
CASSLGRGVAGTDTQYF	TGTGCCAGCAGCTTAGGGCGGGGGGTTGCTGGCACAGATACGCAGTATTTT	TRBJ2-3	TRBD2	TRBV13	many
CASSPSGQANYGYTF	TGTGCCAGCAGCCCGTCCGGACAGGCCAACTATGGCTACACCTTC	TRBJ1-2	TRBD1	TRBV7-2	many
CSARGGHFYEQYF	TGCAGTGCTAGAGGGGGACATTTCTACGAGCAGTACTTC	TRBJ2-7	NA	TRBV20-1	many
CASSSRKGATDTQYF	TGTGCCAGCAGTTCCCGTAAGGGGGCGACAGATACGCAGTATTTT	TRBJ2-3	TRBD1	TRBV12-3/TRBV12-4	many
CSVDSSGLETQYF	TGCAGCGTTGATTCGTCAGGGCTCGAGACCCAGTACTTC	TRBJ2-5	NA	TRBV29-1	many
CASSVQVMRGEQYF	TGTGCCAGCAGCGTCCAGGTGATGAGGGGCGAGCAGTACTTC	TRBJ2-7	NA	TRBV13	many
CASSVTPADEQYF	TGTGCCAGCAGCGTAACCCCCGCTGACGAGCAGTACTTC	TRBJ2-7	NA	TRBV9	few
CSPRQSMNTEAFF	TGCAGCCCACGACAGAGTATGAACACTGAAGCTTTCTTT	TRBJ1-1	NA	TRBV29-1	medium-sized
CASSLGTSDGNEQFF	TGTGCCAGCAGTTTAGGGACTAGCGATGGGAATGAGCAGTTCTTC	TRBJ2-1	TRBD2	TRBV12-3/TRBV12-4	many
CASSEGVRAYGYTF	TGTGCCAGCAGTGAAGGAGTTAGGGCCTATGGCTACACCTTC	TRBJ1-2	NA	TRBV6-1	medium-sized
CASSSLFEGLAKNIQYF	TGTGCCAGCAGCTCCCTTTTCGAAGGACTAGCCAAAAACATTCAGTACTTC	TRBJ2-4	NA	TRBV7-9	many
CASSLLQETTYGYTF	TGTGCCAGCAGCTTGTTGCAGGAGACAACCTATGGCTACACCTTC	TRBJ1-2	NA	TRBV5-6	few
CASSYGRNTEAFF	TGTGCCAGCAGTTACGGGCGGAACACTGAAGCTTTCTTT	TRBJ1-1	NA	TRBV6-2/TRBV6-3	many